This entry lists 3 T cell receptor beta chains sequenced from one sample in a study of blood T cell repertoires in COVID-19. Some clones are missing from TCRdb's copy, which holds only in-frame ones; the method was immunoSEQ multiplex PCR. This table holds tens of thousands of clones, about four fifths found once. Sequencing was performed on peripheral blood. All receptors come from an older man with active or convalescent COVID-19.

The genes are TRBV9 and TRBJ1-4, with TRBD1 matching over 8 bases. CDR3 length equals 16 residues. Germline values: CDR1 SGDLS, CDR2 YYNGEE. The V segment lost 4 bases and the J segment 1 base; nucleotides outside the gene matches: 6. The CDR3 coding sequence is TGTGCCAGCAGCCCGGGACAGGCTGTAACTAATGAAAAACTGTTTTTT. Its translation: CASSPGQAVTNEKLFF.

The chain carries TRBV30 and TRBJ1-6; D gene unclear. Trimming cost V 1 base and J 6 bases, with 16 bases left between them. Germline V gives CDR1 GTSNPN, CDR2 SVGIG (reference sequence). This CDR3 is 16 amino acids long. The CDR3 DNA reads as TGTGCCTGGAGTGCCCACGCAATTCGGGGTAATTCACCCCTCCACTTT. It translates to CAWSAHAIRGNSPLHF. Looking up the rest from reference TRBV30 and TRBJ1-6 gives the full variable domain: SQTIHQWPATLVQPVGSPLSLECTVEGTSNPNLYWYRQAAGRGLQLLFYSVGIGQISSEVPQNLSASRPQDRQFILSSKKLLLSDSGFYLCAWSAHAIRGNSPLHFGNGTRLTVT.

The V call is TRBV6-2 or TRBV6-3, the J call TRBJ2-1; 11 bases match TRBD2. The V and J ends lost 6 bases and 8 bases, in that order; junction bases with no gene match: 9. CDR3 length: 15 residues. Germline V gene data show CDR1 as MNHEY and CDR2 as SVGEGT. The CDR3 DNA reads as TGTGCCAGCAGACCTAGCGGGAGGAGTTCGGATGAGCAGTTCTTC. Protein: CASRPSGRSSDEQFF.